One sample yielded the 24 T cell receptor beta chains listed below, sequenced in a study of human T cells and chemical hapten exposure. As for time point: patch test 1, 2 weeks after DPC sensitization. Specified treatment: therapeutic diphenylcyclopropenone sensitization with weekly scalp DPC. TCRdb recomputed calls from the RACE reads with MiXCR, one row per CDR3 protein. Of about 100,000 distinct CDR3 sequences listed, more than 9.5% are singletons. Here the sequenced sample was whole blood, taken in connection with sensitization to the hapten diphenylcyclopropenone (DPC). Source of these receptors: a woman between 40 and 55 years old with alopecia areata. Some clones in this sample may be carry-over from other donors' samples.

This clonotype turned up a few times. The V and J genes are TRBV20-1 and TRBJ2-7, with 10 nucleotides matching TRBD2. V trimming: 6 bases; J trimming: 3 bases; junction bases outside the gene matches: 17. The CDR3 is 17 residues long. Germline V gives CDR1 DFQATT, CDR2 SNEGSKA (reference sequence). The CDR3 bases are TGCAGTGCGAAAAAGGGGGCGCCGGCTAGCGGGGGCTACGAGCAGTACTTC. This codes for CSAKKGAPASGGYEQYF.

The rearrangement uses TRBV11-2 and TRBJ1-5; D unresolved. There are 15 residues in the CDR3. V was pared by 1 base and J by 7 bases, with 14 bases between. From germline, CDR1 is SGHAT and CDR2 FQNNGV. The CDR3 bases are TGTGCCAGCAGCTTAGGTATTTCGGTGGGCCAGCCCCAGCATTTT. Amino acids: CASSLGISVGQPQHF.

The table lists this clonotype with a few counts. CDR3 DNA: TGTGCCAGCAGCTTGAGTCCCCGGGACACTGAAGCTTTCTTT. This gives the protein CASSLSPRDTEAFF. The chain has TRBV7-3 and TRBJ1-1; unclear D gene. The ends were cut back, 3 bases at V and 3 bases at J, with 11 bases in the middle. Germline-derived CDR1 and CDR2 are SGHTA and FQGTGA. CDR3 length: 14 residues.

This clonotype was picked up a small number of times. The gene calls are TRBV19 and TRBJ2-1; D possibly corresponds to TRBD2 (6 bases). The germline V gene encodes CDR1 LNHDA and CDR2 SQIVND (reference sequence). This CDR3 is 14 amino acids long. Trimming took off 7 bases at V and 10 bases at J, with 20 bases between the two ends. CDR3 sequence: CASIAAGRSREQFF. In nucleotides, the CDR3 is TGTGCCAGTATTGCGGCGGGGAGATCAAGGGAGCAGTTCTTC.

This clonotype appeared many times. The V call is TRBV12-5, the J call TRBJ2-3, with D perhaps TRBD2 (6 bases). Germline-derived CDR1 and CDR2 are LGHNT and FRNRAP. The germline V and J ends were trimmed by 2 bases and 8 bases, with 11 bases remaining between them. This CDR3 comprises 13 residues. CDR3 protein: CASGLLRRGTQYF. As DNA, the CDR3 is TGTGCTAGTGGTTTGTTGCGGCGGGGTACGCAGTATTTT.

This clonotype was counted between two and nine times. This chain links TRBV11-2 with TRBJ1-1; 8 nucleotides line up with TRBD1. This CDR3 spans 14 amino acids. Germline-derived CDR1 and CDR2 are SGHAT and FQNNGV. V shed 5 bases and J 6 bases; nucleotides not matched to a gene: 8. The CDR3 here is CASSPDRDAPEAFF. In nucleotides, the CDR3 is TGTGCCAGCAGCCCGGACAGGGATGCGCCTGAAGCTTTCTTT.

This clonotype was found many times. The rearrangement joins TRBV6-2 or TRBV6-3 to TRBJ1-4; D is possibly TRBD1 (6 bases). The V end was cut by 6 bases, the J end by 6 bases, with 11 bases between. The CDR3 runs to 13 residues. Germline CDR1 and CDR2: MNHEY and SVGEGT. The CDR3 region is CASRGDTYEKLFF. The CDR3 nucleotides read TGTGCCAGCAGGGGGGACACCTATGAAAAACTGTTTTTT.

The table lists this clonotype with many counts. V is TRBV10-3 and J is TRBJ2-3, with D perhaps TRBD1 or TRBD2 (6 bases each). The V end was cut by 5 bases, the J end by 2 bases, with 17 bases between. This CDR3 is built from 16 residues. Germline CDR1 ENHRY, CDR2 SYGVKD. The CDR3 DNA follows: TGTGCCATCAGTTGGGCCCCGGGGGCGCCCACAGATACGCAGTATTTT. Its protein product is CAISWAPGAPTDTQYF.

The V and J genes are TRBV4-2 and TRBJ2-5; 14 bases fit TRBD2. The CDR3 spans 17 residues. The V and J ends lost 4 bases and 4 bases, in that order; junction bases with no gene match: 8. Germline CDR1 reads LGHNA; CDR2 reads YNFKEQ. For the CDR3, the DNA is TGTGCCAGCAGCCCGGGGACTAGCGGGAGACTAAGAGAGACCCAGTACTTC. This codes for CASSPGTSGRLRETQYF.

Only a few counts were recorded for this clonotype. V is TRBV6-6 and J is TRBJ1-1; TRBD1 agrees at 8 bases. In germline, CDR1 is MNHNY, CDR2 SVGAGI (reference sequence). The CDR3 spans 16 residues. V was clipped by 4 bases and J by 5 bases; unmatched bases: 12. In nucleotides, the CDR3 is TGTGCCAGCAGTTCGGACAGGGCATCGGTTGGGACTGAAGCTTTCTTT. This sequence encodes CASSSDRASVGTEAFF.

The chain combines TRBV9 with TRBJ2-7, with TRBD1 matching over 7 bases. Germline V lookup: CDR1 SGDLS, CDR2 YYNGEE. There are 16 residues in the CDR3. V shed 2 bases and J 3 bases; nucleotides not matched to a gene: 11. The CDR3: CASSVGWGQGDYEQYF. The DNA for the CDR3 is TGTGCCAGCAGCGTTGGATGGGGGCAGGGGGACTACGAGCAGTACTTC.

This clonotype has a count of ten or more. This chain uses TRBV4-3 with TRBJ2-2; D possibly corresponds to TRBD2 (6 bases). CDR3 length equals 17 residues. CDR1 LGHNA and CDR2 YSLEER come from the germline V gene. Trimming pared 1 base from V and 2 bases from J, leaving 14 bases between. CDR3 loop: CASSQVLGGANTGELFF. In DNA, the CDR3 is TGCGCCAGCAGCCAAGTCCTTGGCGGGGCCAACACCGGGGAGCTGTTTTTT.

This clonotype was seen many times. The chain employs TRBV20-1 and TRBJ2-1, with 10 nucleotides matching TRBD2. The germline CDR1 and CDR2 sequences are DFQATT and SNEGSKA (reference sequence). This CDR3 region has 14 residues. V gave up 6 bases and J gave up 3 bases; unmatched junction bases: 5. CDR3 in DNA: TGCAGTGCGGAACTAGCGGGACACTACAATGAGCAGTTCTTC. Translating gives CSAELAGHYNEQFF.

The J gene is TRBJ2-7, the V gene TRBV18; unclear D gene. Per the germline V gene, CDR1 is KGHSH and CDR2 is LQKENI. V was clipped by 0 bases and J by 2 bases, with 11 bases between them. This CDR3 is 15 amino acids long. The CDR3 DNA reads as TGTGCCAGCTCACCACCTACGGTTGGTACCTACGAGCAGTACTTC. It yields the protein CASSPPTVGTYEQYF.

The V gene is TRBV6-5, the J gene TRBJ1-3, with D perhaps TRBD1 (6 bases). Trimming stripped 2 bases from V and 2 bases from J, with 10 bases between. This CDR3 is 15 amino acids long. Germline CDR1 is MNHEY and CDR2 is SVGAGI. The CDR3 spells CASSYQGMAGNTIYF. CDR3 DNA: TGTGCCAGCAGTTACCAGGGGATGGCTGGAAACACCATATATTTT.

This sequence joins TRBV14 and TRBJ1-4; the D is unclear. V shed 0 bases and J shed 7 bases, with 12 bases lying between them. This CDR3 spans 15 amino acids. Germline V lookup: CDR1 SGHDN, CDR2 FVKESK. The CDR3 DNA sequence: TGTGCCAGCAGCCAAGATCCGAACCGGGGTGAAAAACTGTTTTTT. It encodes CASSQDPNRGEKLFF.

This clonotype has ten or more counts. The V call is TRBV12-3 or TRBV12-4, the J call TRBJ1-3; D might be TRBD1 (6 bases). CDR3 length: 14 amino acids. Trimming took 3 bases from V and 8 from J, leaving 14 bases between them. CDR3 loop: CASSFHRERDTIYF. CDR3 bases: TGTGCCAGCAGTTTCCACAGGGAAAGGGACACCATATATTTT.

This clonotype was recorded a few times. V is TRBV19 and J is TRBJ2-1, with a possible D match to TRBD1 (6 bases). The CDR3 runs 14 residues. In germline, CDR1 is LNHDA, CDR2 SQIVND (reference sequence). Trimming left V 5 bases short and J 6 bases short, with 14 bases between. CDR3 amino acids: CASSWGPAGNEQFF. The DNA of the CDR3 is TGTGCCAGTAGTTGGGGGCCCGCCGGCAATGAGCAGTTCTTC.

In the case of this clonotype: Relative to the germline gene, one junction end is altered; a read error may explain this. The chain has TRBV7-2 and TRBJ2-5, with D hard to call. The germline V gene encodes CDR1 SGHTA and CDR2 FQGNSA. The CDR3 length is 11 residues. CDR3: CASSRNGVGIF. In nucleotides, the CDR3 is TGTGCCAGCAGCCGCAATGGCGTGGGTATCTTC.

This clonotype was counted a few times. The V and J genes are TRBV5-1 and TRBJ2-3, with 10 bases identical to TRBD2. The J segment lost 4 bases and the V segment lost 0 bases, leaving 5 bases of the junction unmatched. Germline V lookup: CDR1 SGHRS, CDR2 YFSETQ. The CDR3 extends over 16 amino acids. CDR3 DNA: TGCGCCAGCAGCTTGGTAGGGCTAGCGGGAGCAGATACGCAGTATTTT. Translating gives CASSLVGLAGADTQYF.

J is TRBJ1-4 and V is TRBV7-9; 8 bases match TRBD1. Trimming took 4 bases from V and 8 from J; bases not matched to a gene: 12. CDR1 SEHNR and CDR2 FQNEAQ come from the germline V gene (reference sequence). CDR3 length equals 16 residues. The CDR3 DNA follows: TGTGCCAGCAGCTCGTTATTTCAGGGGGCCGGAGAAAAACTGTTTTTT. The encoded protein is CASSSLFQGAGEKLFF.

The rearrangement joins TRBV25-1 to TRBJ1-6, with D possibly TRBD1 on 5 matching bases. The CDR3 runs to 14 residues. Germline CDR1 reads MGHDK; CDR2 reads SYGVNS. V was shortened by 5 bases and J by 10 bases, with 15 bases between the two germline ends. CDR3 amino acids: CASSRDRDTSPLHF. The CDR3 DNA is TGTGCCAGCAGTCGGGACCGTGATACCTCACCCCTCCACTTT.

Ten or more counts support this clonotype. This chain connects TRBV20-1 to TRBJ2-3, with 9 nucleotides matching TRBD2. The V gene's germline CDR1 is DFQATT and CDR2 SNEGSKA (reference sequence). This CDR3 has 15 residues. J was trimmed by 7 bases and V by 1 base; bases with no gene match: 9. CDR3: CSARAGREGLNTQYF. The CDR3 DNA reads as TGCAGTGCTAGAGCGGGGCGGGAGGGCCTGAATACGCAGTATTTT.

The genes are TRBV6-6 and TRBJ2-5; D is uncertain. Trimming removed 2 bases at V and 4 bases at J, with 14 bases between. The CDR3 is 15 amino acids. In germline, CDR1 is MNHNY, CDR2 SVGAGI (reference sequence). The CDR3 here is CASSYGHQVGETQYF. The CDR3 region has the DNA TGTGCCAGCAGTTACGGCCACCAGGTGGGAGAGACCCAGTACTTC.